The next 18 T cell receptor beta chains were all read from a single sample in a study of early stage breast cancer tumors. Only in-frame clones appear in the TCRdb table, and some are missing; sequencing was by immunoSEQ multiplex PCR. The sample records about 24,000 clones, roughly 64% being singletons. The sequencing input was breast tumor tissue. Receptors originate from a person in their 60s with breast cancer.

The chain combines TRBV29-1 with TRBJ2-2, with D possibly being TRBD2 (5 bases). Trimming left V 8 bases short and J 1 base short, with 11 bases between. The CDR3 length is 13 residues. CDR1 is SQVTM and CDR2 is ANQGSEA in the germline V gene. The CDR3 sequence: CSFKAVNTGELFF. Written as DNA, the CDR3 is TGCAGCTTCAAAGCGGTGAACACCGGGGAGCTGTTTTTT.

J is TRBJ2-3 and V is TRBV7-2; 12 bases are a match to TRBD2. The V segment lost 4 bases and the J segment 3 bases; nucleotides outside the gene matches: 5. Germline loops: CDR1 SGHTA, CDR2 FQGNSA. The CDR3 runs to 16 residues. In DNA form, the CDR3 reads TGTGCCAGCAGCTCCCCCCTAGCGGGAGGGACAGATACGCAGTATTTT. This gives the protein CASSSPLAGGTDTQYF.

The chain recombines TRBV21-1 with TRBJ1-5. TRBV21-1 is marked as a pseudogene. There are 14 residues in the CDR3. The CDR3 sequence is CASRGVFSDQPQHF. The CDR3 nucleotides are TGTGCCAGCCGAGGTGTGTTTTCCGATCAGCCCCAGCATTTT.

J is TRBJ2-4 and V is TRBV28, with D perhaps matching TRBD2 (6 bases). In germline, CDR1 is MDHEN, CDR2 SYDVKM. This CDR3 is 13 amino acids long. Between the trimmed V and J ends, which lost 3 bases and 7 bases, there was a span of 10 bases. CDR3 loop: CASSFGGTNIQYF. CDR3 nucleotides: TGTGCCAGCAGTTTCGGGGGTACGAACATTCAGTACTTC.

The chain links TRBV11-2 to TRBJ2-7; 7 bases align to TRBD2. The CDR3 has 15 residues. After removal of 3 bases from V and 5 bases from J, the junction contained 10 bases not matched to a gene. Germline V lookup: CDR1 SGHAT, CDR2 FQNNGV. Here the CDR3 reads CASSFRREWIDEQYF. CDR3 coding DNA: TGTGCCAGCAGCTTTCGGCGGGAGTGGATCGACGAGCAGTACTTC.

This chain uses TRBV7-9 with TRBJ2-1; D remains unclear. Trimming took 7 bases from V and 7 from J, leaving 14 bases between them. The CDR3 sequence is 13 residues long. Looked up from germline, CDR1 is SEHNR and CDR2 is FQNEAQ (reference sequence). Written as DNA, the CDR3 is TGTGCCAGCATGGTTTCGGGTCAAAATGAGCAGTTCTTC. This encodes CASMVSGQNEQFF.

This clone was seen more than once but under ten times. The CDR3, as DNA: TGTGCCAGCAGTCACAGACAGGGTCGTGAAAAACTGTTTTTT. Protein: CASSHRQGREKLFF. The gene calls are TRBV27 and TRBJ1-4, with 7 bases identical to TRBD1. The V and J ends lost 5 bases and 7 bases, in that order; junction bases with no gene match: 7. This CDR3 has 14 residues. Germline V gives CDR1 MNHEY, CDR2 SMNVEV (reference sequence). The full variable domain, completed using reference TRBV27 and TRBJ1-4, is EAQVTQNPRYLITVTGKKLTVTCSQNMNHEYMSWYRQDPGLGLRQIYYSMNVEVTDKGDVPEGYKVSRKEKRNFPLILESPSPNQTSLYFCASSHRQGREKLFFGSGTQLSVL.

The V gene is TRBV29-1, the J gene TRBJ2-3; D is undetermined. V shed 7 bases and J shed 6 bases, with 14 bases lying between them. The germline CDR1 and CDR2 sequences are SQVTM and ANQGSEA. The CDR3 length is 12 residues. The CDR3 sequence is CSELAVGDTQYF. CDR3 bases: TGCAGCGAATTAGCTGTCGGGGATACGCAGTATTTT.

The chain couples TRBV19 to TRBJ1-2; D may be TRBD1 (5 bases). The ends were cut back, 4 bases at V and 2 bases at J, with 11 bases in the middle. Germline-derived CDR1 and CDR2 are LNHDA and SQIVND (reference sequence). This CDR3 comprises 14 residues. The DNA for the CDR3 is TGTGCCAGTAGTACGGGGGGACCCAACTATGGCTACACCTTC. Translated: CASSTGGPNYGYTF.

The chain joins TRBV6-4 to TRBJ2-1; the match to TRBD2 covers 9 bases. Trimming at V came to 5 bases and at J to 7 bases, leaving 6 bases not matched to a gene. The CDR3 extends over 14 amino acids. In germline, CDR1 is MRHNA, CDR2 SNTAGT. This CDR3 reads CASSSGLAANEQFF. The CDR3 nucleotides read TGTGCCAGCAGTTCGGGACTAGCTGCGAATGAGCAGTTCTTC.

The chain links TRBV5-4 to TRBJ2-5, with 7 positions matching TRBD1. The germline V gene has CDR1 SGHNT and CDR2 YYREEE (reference sequence). This CDR3 contains 15 residues. The trim removed 5 bases at V and 5 bases at J, leaving 12 bases unmatched. The CDR3 nucleotides read TGTGCCAGCAGTGTCCGGGACAGCCGAGGGGAGACCCAGTACTTC. The encoded protein is CASSVRDSRGETQYF.

The V call is TRBV29-1, the J call TRBJ1-1, with D perhaps matching TRBD1 (6 bases). CDR1 is SQVTM, CDR2 ANQGSEA, per germline. Trimming left V 4 bases short and J 11 bases short, with 23 bases between. The CDR3 totals 14 residues. CDR3 protein: CSVVGTLSTLPAFF. As DNA, the CDR3 is TGCAGCGTTGTTGGGACACTCAGTACCCTTCCGGCTTTCTTT.

The table lists this clone with many counts. The V call is TRBV29-1, the J call TRBJ1-5; 10 bases match TRBD1. J lost 4 bases, V lost 8 bases, and 5 bases had no gene match. From germline, CDR1 is SQVTM and CDR2 ANQGSEA. The CDR3 is 13 residues long. CDR3 in amino acids: CSYGTGDNQPQHF. The CDR3 region has the DNA TGCAGCTACGGGACAGGGGATAATCAGCCCCAGCATTTT.

This chain links TRBV30 with TRBJ1-1, with D unresolved. In germline, CDR1 is GTSNPN, CDR2 SVGIG (reference sequence). Trimming took off 5 bases at V and 0 bases at J, with 4 bases between the two ends. The CDR3 extends over 11 amino acids. In DNA form, the CDR3 reads TGTGCCTGGGACATGAACACTGAAGCTTTCTTT. Translating it yields CAWDMNTEAFF.

CDR3: CASTPLLAGARDIQYF. CDR3 DNA sequence: TGTGCCAGCACCCCGCTCCTAGCGGGAGCTCGGGACATTCAGTACTTC. V usage is TRBV6-6 and J usage is TRBJ2-4; 10 bases map to TRBD2. Germline V gene data show CDR1 as MNHNY and CDR2 as SVGAGI (reference sequence). This CDR3 is built from 16 residues. The ends lost 7 bases at V and 8 bases at J; junction bases unmatched: 14.

The chain combines TRBV5-6 with TRBJ2-2; D perhaps matches TRBD1 (5 bases). This CDR3 is built from 16 residues. Germline CDR1 reads SGHDT; CDR2 reads YYEEEE. The V end lost 1 base, the J end lost 1 base, and 11 bases lay between the germline ends. CDR3 bases: TGTGCCAGCAGCTTGAGAGTGACAGAGAACACCGGGGAGCTGTTTTTT. This gives the protein CASSLRVTENTGELFF.

V is TRBV19 and J is TRBJ2-7, with 11 bases lining up with TRBD2. The CDR3 length is 16 residues. CDR1 LNHDA and CDR2 SQIVND come from the germline V gene (reference sequence). Trimming cost V 1 base and J 5 bases; bases outside gene matches: 7. CDR3 sequence reads: CASSIATSGTWDEQYF. As DNA, the CDR3 is TGTGCCAGTAGTATAGCGACTAGCGGGACCTGGGACGAGCAGTACTTC.

CDR3 residues: CASSIHQQGLNYGYTF. Written as DNA, the CDR3 is TGTGCCAGTAGTATCCACCAACAGGGCTTGAACTATGGCTACACCTTC. The rearrangement uses TRBV19 and TRBJ1-2, with D possibly being TRBD1 (6 bases). Trimming removed 3 bases from V and 2 bases from J, with 16 bases in between. In germline, CDR1 is LNHDA, CDR2 SQIVND (reference sequence). CDR3 length: 16 residues.